The sequence of this T cell receptor (beta chain) was determined in a study of T cell responses to AZD1222 COVID-19 vaccine. Study-level findings and limits: No day 14 peak samples; only post-peak repertoires were characterized. Reports indicate that nearly half of spike-specific TCRs are directed at unmutated variant regions.

Produced via immunoSEQ multiplex PCR; TCRdb's table is partial and in-frame only. Of fewer than 200,000 clones detected, approximately 92% appear once; the ten largest clones hold under 11%. In the case of this clone: Its matching antigen is unknown.

Germline V CDR1 and CDR2: MNHEY, SVGAGI. Trimming cost V 4 bases and J 4 bases, with 19 bases left between them. CDR3 length: 16 residues. Sequences were derived from peripheral blood, sampled on day 0 of AZD1222 vaccination. The receptor comes from an adult in good health. This chain connects TRBV6-5 to TRBJ1-1, with D possibly being TRBD1 (5 bases). In nucleotides, the CDR3 is TGTGCCAGCAGTTCGGGTTTTACAGGTGGGGGCACTGAAGCTTTCTTT. Translation gives CASSSGFTGGGTEAFF.